The clone carrying this T cell receptor (beta chain) was seen only a few times. Its cognate antigen is unknown. Clones were read by immunoSEQ multiplex PCR, and TCRdb kept only the in-frame ones, dropping some. The table records approximately 97,000 clones, around 67% of them present only once. These data are taken from a study of shared clonotypes between healthy human individuals. Germline values: CDR1 MDHEN, CDR2 SYDVKM. The V segment lost 4 bases and the J segment 5 bases; nucleotides outside the gene matches: 9. CDR3 length: 16 residues. Findings and caveats of the study: It was the few donors that limited the genetic and exposure-history diversity represented. A handful of donors shared approximately 5% of their naive CD4 clonotypes.

The clonotype was recovered from a man between 25 and 39 years old in good health. Sequencing was done on a sample of memory CD8+ T cells sorted from blood. Documented subset: CD45RO+ cells pooled with CCR7-negative TemRA cells. The chain combines TRBV28 with TRBJ2-1, with 9 bases fitting TRBD1. CDR3 nucleotides: TGTGCCAGCAGTTCTCCCACCGGGACAGGGAACAATGAGCAGTTCTTC. Protein product: CASSSPTGTGNNEQFF.